This T cell receptor (beta chain) appears in the sequencing data of a study of CD8 T cells in Susac syndrome. Study observations and caveats: An acknowledgment was made by the study that its TCR sequencing and HLA analysis involved relatively few individuals.

RNA, at about 0.45 to 1 ug, was reverse transcribed with random hexamers. Amplification of TCR beta CDR3 by immunoSEQ multiplex PCR spanned 54 Vbeta and 13 Jbeta. One entry per CDR3 protein, called by TCRdb with MiXCR from the immunoSEQ multiplex PCR reads. Of about 50,000 distinct CDR3 sequences in the sample, roughly 93% were seen once. The CDR3 sequence is 14 residues long. Germline-derived CDR1 and CDR2 are MNHNS and SASEGT. Deletions cut 8 bases from V and 1 base from J, with 13 bases between. The authors negatively isolated CD8+ and CD4+ T cells and FACS-enriched TEMRA cells. As for this clonotype: Its cognate antigen is unknown.

This receptor was obtained from a human donor with multiple sclerosis. This chain links TRBV6-1 with TRBJ2-3, with a tentative D call TRBD2 (6 bases). The sample comprised CD8+ T cells from PBMCs. This chain's CDR3 is CASSQRAGTDTQYF. CDR3 nucleotide sequence: TGTGCCAGCTCCCAGCGGGCAGGCACAGATACGCAGTATTTT.